Below are 27 T cell receptor beta chains sequenced from a single sample in a study of graft-versus-host responses after intestinal transplantation. No cognate antigen is known for these TCRs. Produced via immunoSEQ multiplex PCR; TCRdb's table is partial and in-frame only. The data contain about 120,000 clones, 95% of them singletons. The starting material was unstimulated CD8+ T cells sorted from spleen or lymph node cells, obtained before intestinal transplant. The receptors originated from a human donor who received an intestinal transplant.

V gene TRBV4-3 combines with J gene TRBJ1-5; 8 bases align to TRBD1. Trimming removed 1 base from V and 2 bases from J; junction bases left unmatched: 4. The CDR3 is 16 amino acids. Germline V CDR1 and CDR2: LGHNA, YSLEER. This chain's CDR3 is CASSQAAQGGNQPQHF. In DNA form, the CDR3 reads TGCGCCAGCAGCCAAGCGGCACAGGGGGGCAATCAGCCCCAGCATTTT.

This chain uses TRBV7-6 with TRBJ2-7, with 8 positions matching TRBD1. The germline gives CDR1 SGHVS, CDR2 FNYEAQ. V was pared by 5 bases and J by 5 bases, with 8 bases of the junction left unmatched. The CDR3 contains 14 residues. The CDR3 DNA sequence: TGTGCCAGCAGCCTGACAGGGGAAGGGAACGAGCAGTACTTC. It translates to CASSLTGEGNEQYF.

The rearrangement links TRBV28 to TRBJ2-5, with 9 positions matching TRBD2. The CDR3 has 16 residues. Germline trimming cut 3 bases from V and 1 base from J; bases unmatched to any gene: 6. From germline, CDR1 is MDHEN and CDR2 SYDVKM. The CDR3 DNA is TGTGCCAGCAGTTTGGAAATGCGGGAGGGCCAAGAGACCCAGTACTTC. Translated: CASSLEMREGQETQYF.

The CDR3 nucleotides read TGTGCCAGCAGTCTTATCGGAGGGGTCCAGCCCCAGCATTTT. This sequence encodes CASSLIGGVQPQHF. This chain uses TRBV27 with TRBJ1-5; a weak D match, TRBD1 (5 bases). This CDR3 has 14 residues. Per the germline V gene, CDR1 is MNHEY and CDR2 is SMNVEV (reference sequence). Trimming removed 5 bases at V and 7 bases at J, with 15 bases between.

This sequence joins TRBV6-5 and TRBJ1-5; a weak D match, TRBD1 (5 bases). V was pared by 6 bases and J by 6 bases, with 12 bases between. The CDR3 spans 13 residues. Germline V CDR1 and CDR2: MNHEY, SVGAGI. The CDR3 spells CASRAGWVQPQHF. The CDR3 DNA reads TGTGCCAGCAGGGCAGGGTGGGTTCAGCCCCAGCATTTT.

This clone came up a few times. The chain couples TRBV7-9 to TRBJ1-2; D might be TRBD1 (5 bases). The V gene lost 5 bases and the J gene lost 1 base, with 17 bases spanning the gap. This CDR3 is 16 amino acids long. The germline CDR1 and CDR2 sequences are SEHNR and FQNEAQ (reference sequence). The CDR3 DNA reads TGTGCCAGCAGCAAGGGACGCCGGAGGGTTAACTATGGCTACACCTTC. It is translated as CASSKGRRRVNYGYTF.

This chain connects TRBV25-1 to TRBJ2-7, with no clear D. This CDR3 comprises 12 residues. Germline CDR1 and CDR2: MGHDK and SYGVNS. V lost 1 base, J lost 6 bases, and 7 bases lay in between. The CDR3 DNA reads TGTGCCAGCAGTGAATGGAAGGCCGAGCAGTACTTC. As protein: CASSEWKAEQYF.

The chain has TRBV19 and TRBJ2-1; 9 bases are a match to TRBD1. The CDR3 consists of 14 residues. CDR1 is LNHDA, CDR2 SQIVND, per germline (reference sequence). J was trimmed by 3 bases and V by 4 bases; bases with no gene match: 1. This CDR3 is CASSRQGVYNEQFF. The CDR3 DNA follows: TGTGCCAGTAGTAGACAGGGGGTCTACAATGAGCAGTTCTTC.

The chain recombines TRBV9 with TRBJ2-2; 9 nucleotides line up with TRBD2. The ends lost 4 bases at V and 6 bases at J; junction bases unmatched: 10. Looked up from germline, CDR1 is SGDLS and CDR2 is YYNGEE. The CDR3 contains 16 residues. This chain's CDR3 is CASSPGSGRSAGELFF. Here the CDR3 DNA reads TGTGCCAGCAGCCCGGGCAGCGGGAGGAGCGCCGGGGAGCTGTTTTTT. The full variable domain, with the rest looked up from reference TRBV9 and TRBJ2-2, is DSGVTQTPKHLITATGQRVTLRCSPRSGDLSVYWYQQSLDQGLQFLIQYYNGEERAKGNILERFSAQQFPDLHSELNLSSLELGDSALYFCASSPGSGRSAGELFFGEGSRLTVL.

V usage is TRBV6-5 and J usage is TRBJ2-7; no reliable D call. V lost 5 bases, J lost 3 bases, and 11 bases lay in between. The CDR3 covers 13 residues. The germline V gene has CDR1 MNHEY and CDR2 SVGAGI. CDR3 DNA: TGTGCCAGCAGTGTCTTCCCGCACTACGAGCAGTACTTC. This sequence encodes CASSVFPHYEQYF.

The chain links TRBV9 to TRBJ2-7; D possibly corresponds to TRBD1 (5 bases). Per germline, CDR1 SGDLS and CDR2 YYNGEE. The CDR3 is 14 amino acids. V was clipped by 0 bases and J by 4 bases, with 11 bases between them. The DNA of the CDR3 is TGTGCCAGCAGCGTAGAAGGGGTATCATACGAGCAGTACTTC. As protein: CASSVEGVSYEQYF.

The CDR3 is CASSPLGLAGSTDTQYF. CDR3 nucleotide sequence: TGTGCCAGCAGCCCTCTAGGGCTAGCGGGAAGCACAGATACGCAGTATTTT. The chain links TRBV7-6 to TRBJ2-3; 9 bases agree with TRBD2. The CDR3 is 17 amino acids. Germline-derived CDR1 and CDR2 are SGHVS and FNYEAQ. The ends lost 5 bases at V and 0 bases at J; junction bases unmatched: 9.

The chain combines TRBV4-2 with TRBJ2-7; D might be TRBD1 or TRBD2, each matching 6 bases. Trimming stripped 4 bases from V and 6 bases from J, with 10 bases between. The CDR3 is 12 amino acids. Germline CDR1 and CDR2: LGHNA and YNFKEQ. The CDR3 is CASSPGAGEQYF. CDR3 in DNA: TGTGCCAGCAGCCCGGGGGCGGGCGAGCAGTACTTC.

The chain combines TRBV6-1 with TRBJ1-5; D unclear. CDR1 is MNHNS and CDR2 is SASEGT in the germline V gene. V was pared by 2 bases and J by 0 bases, with 8 bases between. The length of the CDR3 is 15 residues. The CDR3 reads CASSEPNYSNQPQHF. CDR3 coding DNA: TGTGCCAGCAGTGAACCAAATTATAGCAATCAGCCCCAGCATTTT.

The genes are TRBV7-2 and TRBJ1-1, with D maybe TRBD1 (5 bases). The germline V gene encodes CDR1 SGHTA and CDR2 FQGNSA. The CDR3 has 15 amino acids. V was trimmed by 6 bases and J by 12 bases, leaving 26 bases between them. The CDR3 loop is CTSRNPPGPSLLPFF. Here the CDR3 DNA reads TGTACCAGCAGGAATCCCCCGGGACCTAGTCTTTTACCTTTCTTT.

V and J are TRBV4-3 and TRBJ2-2; D is ambiguous. Germline V gene data show CDR1 as LGHNA and CDR2 as YSLEER. This CDR3 is built from 14 residues. The V gene lost 4 bases and the J gene lost 4 bases, with 10 bases spanning the gap. CDR3 sequence (DNA): TGCGCCAGCAGCCTGGCGGAGCCCACCGGGGAGCTGTTTTTT. Encoded protein: CASSLAEPTGELFF.

J is TRBJ1-1 and V is TRBV7-3, with no clear D. V was trimmed by 1 base and J by 8 bases, leaving 17 bases between them. The CDR3 contains 15 residues. The V gene's germline CDR1 is SGHTA and CDR2 FQGTGA. CDR3 nucleotide sequence: TGTGCCAGCAGCTTAATACGTAGAGAAAGGGAAGAAGCTTTCTTT. This sequence encodes CASSLIRREREEAFF.

The CDR3 protein is CASSQGLASYNEQFF. CDR3 coding DNA: TGTGCCAGTAGTCAGGGACTAGCGTCCTACAATGAGCAGTTCTTC. The genes are TRBV19 and TRBJ2-1; 10 bases map to TRBD2. Germline V gene sequence: CDR1 LNHDA, CDR2 SQIVND (reference sequence). The CDR3 is 15 residues long. V lost 5 bases, J lost 1 base, and 2 bases stayed unmatched.

The J gene is TRBJ2-2, the V gene TRBV15; D gene uncertain. Germline CDR1 reads LNHNV; CDR2 reads YYDKDF (reference sequence). This CDR3 contains 14 residues. V lost 3 bases to trimming and J lost 0 bases, with 5 bases between them. CDR3 DNA sequence: TGTGCCACCAGCAGGTACGCGAACACCGGGGAGCTGTTTTTT. This encodes CATSRYANTGELFF. Full variable domain (missing parts from reference TRBV15 and TRBJ2-2): DAMVIQNPRYQVTQFGKPVTLSCSQTLNHNVMYWYQQKSSQAPKLLFHYYDKDFNNEADTPDNFQSRRPNTSFCFLDIRSPGLGDTAMYLCATSRYANTGELFFGEGSRLTVL.

This clone showed up just a few times. V gene TRBV7-2 combines with J gene TRBJ1-1; D call uncertain. CDR3 length: 9 amino acids. Germline V gene sequence: CDR1 SGHTA, CDR2 FQGNSA. With 3 bases removed from V and 11 bases from J, the gap between germline ends came to 4 bases. This CDR3 reads CASSLRAFF. The CDR3 region has the DNA TGTGCCAGCAGCTTGAGGGCTTTCTTT.

The J gene is TRBJ1-1, the V gene TRBV4-2; TRBD1 matches 7 bases. In germline, CDR1 is LGHNA, CDR2 YNFKEQ. This CDR3 is 13 amino acids long. J gave up 5 bases and V 4 bases, and 4 bases lay outside the gene matches. CDR3 sequence: CASSRSGGTEAFF. The CDR3 DNA reads TGTGCCAGCAGCCGCTCAGGGGGGACTGAAGCTTTCTTT.

V and J are TRBV11-2 and TRBJ2-1; no clear D gene. The CDR3 runs to 13 residues. Looked up from germline, CDR1 is SGHAT and CDR2 is FQNNGV. V was cut by 3 bases and J by 5 bases, with 8 bases left in between. The CDR3 is CASSFGGDNEQFF. CDR3 in DNA: TGTGCCAGCAGCTTTGGTGGTGACAATGAGCAGTTCTTC.

About this clone itself: Other nucleotide sequences from this sample produce the same CDR3. The V call is TRBV9, the J call TRBJ1-1; D gene uncertain. Trimming pared 3 bases from V and 5 bases from J, leaving 11 bases between. Germline V CDR1 and CDR2: SGDLS, YYNGEE. This CDR3 is built from 13 residues. The CDR3: CASSAGGGTEAFF. CDR3 coding DNA: TGTGCCAGCAGCGCTGGAGGAGGGACTGAAGCTTTCTTT.

The DNA of the CDR3 is TGTGCCAGCAGCCAAGATGTGGCTCGGGGAGGGTGGACCGGGGAGCTGTTTTTT. Its protein product is CASSQDVARGGWTGELFF. The chain uses TRBV14 and TRBJ2-2, with TRBD2 matching over 7 bases. The germline gives CDR1 SGHDN, CDR2 FVKESK. This CDR3 is built from 18 residues. V gave up 0 bases and J gave up 5 bases; unmatched junction bases: 12.

The chain recombines TRBV28 with TRBJ1-1, with D unclear. Germline loops: CDR1 MDHEN, CDR2 SYDVKM. The ends were cut back, 1 base at V and 7 bases at J, with 7 bases in the middle. The CDR3 totals 12 residues. The DNA for the CDR3 is TGTGCCAGCAGTTTATCTAACCTTGAAGCTTTCTTT. Protein: CASSLSNLEAFF.

V usage is TRBV4-1 and J usage is TRBJ2-3; TRBD2 agrees at 14 bases. The germline CDR1 and CDR2 sequences are MGHRA and YSYEKL. With V trimmed by 10 bases and J by 1 base, 4 bases remained unmatched. The CDR3 is made up of 15 amino acids. CDR3 loop: CATSTSGRGTDTQYF. The CDR3 coding sequence is TGCGCCACCTCGACTAGCGGGAGGGGCACAGATACGCAGTATTTT.

This clone was seen only once. The chain has TRBV5-6 and TRBJ2-3; a weak D match, TRBD2 (6 bases). V was trimmed by 4 bases and J by 1 base, leaving 22 bases between them. Looked up from germline, CDR1 is SGHDT and CDR2 is YYEEEE. CDR3 length equals 18 residues. CDR3 loop: CASSTADPYGGRTDTQYF. The CDR3, as DNA: TGTGCCAGCAGCACCGCCGACCCATACGGGGGACGCACAGATACGCAGTATTTT. Looking up the rest from reference TRBV5-6 and TRBJ2-3 gives the full variable domain: DAGVTQSPTHLIKTRGQQVTLRCSPKSGHDTVSWYQQALGQGPQFIFQYYEEEERQRGNFPDRFSGHQFPNYSSELNVNALLLGDSALYLCASSTADPYGGRTDTQYFGPGTRLTVL.